This T cell receptor beta chain was identified in a study of blood T cell repertoires in COVID-19. Everyone who took part was roughly 18 to 89 years old, and they came from about two dozen US areas. The study assigned cohorts using participant-reported clinical history. In the original analysis: Reference gene primer amplification gave nucleated cell count estimates. Sequenced by immunoSEQ multiplex PCR; TCRdb stores in-frame clones only, minus some. Clone size and V and J calls were adopted from that table, with D and trimming inferred from the DNA. The sample lists fewer than 150,000 clones, under 90% seen once, with around 3.9% in the top ten. The sample consisted of PBMCs or T cells enriched from blood (not recorded which). The sequence derives from a man in his forties or fifties in a cohort exposed to, infected with or recovered from COVID-19 (not recorded which).

Written as DNA, the CDR3 is TGTGCCAGCAGCGACAGGGGGCTAGGGGATGAGCAGTTCTTC. Amino acid sequence: CASSDRGLGDEQFF. The chain employs TRBV11-3 and TRBJ2-1; 10 bases map to TRBD1. The V gene end was trimmed by 5 bases and the J gene end by 8 bases; junction bases not matched to a gene: 6. This CDR3 region has 14 residues. Per the germline V gene, CDR1 is SGHNT and CDR2 is YENEEA.